Below, one T cell receptor beta chain is given with its context. Its cognate antigen is unknown. The ends were cut back, 3 bases at V and 7 bases at J, with 15 bases in the middle. CDR1 is LGHNA, CDR2 YSLEER, per germline. This CDR3 has 15 residues. One entry per CDR3 protein results from TCRdb running MiXCR on the reads. Here the sample spans hundreds of thousands of distinct CDR3 sequences, 32% being singletons. The sample is drawn from a study of T cell repertoires in cytomegalovirus infection. Study-level information: Both CMV infection and a matching HLA type were indicated by public TCR beta signatures.

Study outcomes and limitations: HLA-C-restricted CMV clonotypes gave the most frequent clonotype in two of eight donors.

The J gene is TRBJ2-2, the V gene TRBV4-3, with TRBD2 as a possible D gene (5 bases). The TCR was taken from a human donor in good health (CMV status not recorded). Some clones in this sample may be carry-over from other donors' samples. Sequencing was performed on cultured CD8+ T cells from PBMCs, taken from culture after CMV antigen stimulation. This chain's CDR3 is CASSQRSVRDGELFF. The CDR3 nucleotides read TGCGCCAGCAGCCAGAGGTCGGTTCGGGACGGGGAGCTGTTTTTT.